This TCR beta chain originates from a study of CD8+CD57+ T cells in acquired aplastic anemia. Whoever was chosen for sequencing had shown CD8+CD57+ cell expansion by flow cytometry. The template used for profiling TCR beta VDJ and CDR3 was genomic DNA. MiXCR was run by TCRdb on the reads, yielding one entry per CDR3 protein. Of around 500,000 distinct CDR3 sequences listed, around 30% are singletons. CDR3 length equals 11 residues. The germline V gene has CDR1 SQVTM and CDR2 ANQGSEA. V lost 3 bases to trimming and J lost 7 bases, with 9 bases between them. This receptor was identified in a human donor with aplastic anemia. The source material was sorted CD4+, CD8+, or CD8+CD57+ T cells (not recorded which) from PBMCs. V is TRBV29-1 and J is TRBJ2-5; the D is unclear. CDR3 sequence: CSVDSIPTQYF. DNA for the CDR3: TGCAGCGTTGATTCGATTCCGACCCAGTACTTC.